Listed below are T cell receptor beta chains from one sample, sequenced in a study of cytomegalovirus exposure and HLA in healthy donors. Repertoires were generated with immunoSEQ multiplex PCR, while TCRdb's copy carries only in-frame clones and drops some. Here the sample spans 280,000 or so clones, about 87% being singletons. Sequenced material: PBMCs. Receptor source: a woman between 18 and 30 years old in good health and CMV-seronegative. CDR3s include the opening cysteine and the closing phenylalanine or tryptophan. Fields, in order: D gene, clone size, J gene, V gene, CDR3 DNA, CDR3 protein. The D gene is left open where the match is weak. Not every row has a clone size; where given, it reads once, few, many or a size class.

>TRBD1|NA|TRBJ1-6|TRBV6-1
TGTGCCAGCAGTGCCGGGACAGGGAATAATTCACCCCTCCACTTT
CASSAGTGNNSPLHF
>NA|once|TRBJ2-7|TRBV18
TGTGCCAGCTCACCACCGGGGGGTATGGACGAGCAGTACTTC
CASSPPGGMDEQYF
>NA|NA|TRBJ1-1|TRBV15
TGTGCCACCAGCAGAGATATTTCTGGCGGGGTCACTGAAGCTTTCTTT
CATSRDISGGVTEAFF
>TRBD1|NA|TRBJ1-5|TRBV12-5
TGTGCTAGTGGCTCTGGACAGGGGCTGAGGGTGCCCCAGCATTTT
CASGSGQGLRVPQHF
>NA|few|TRBJ1-1|TRBV7-7
TGTGCTAGCGCACTTAGTACGAACACTGAAGCTTTCTTT
CASALSTNTEAFF
>NA|NA|TRBJ1-1|TRBV2
TGTGCCAGCAGTGAAATGCCAGGCTCTGAAGCTTTCTTT
CASSEMPGSEAFF
>TRBD2|NA|TRBJ2-7|TRBV30
TGTGCCTGGAGTGGGGGACTAGTTTACGAGCAGTACTTC
CAWSGGLVYEQYF
>NA|NA|TRBJ2-7|TRBV21-1
TGTGCCAGCAGCGAAGTGGAGGCCCACGAGCAGTACTTC
CASSEVEAHEQYF
>NA|NA|TRBJ1-1|TRBV18
TGTGCCAGCTCACCGAGGGCCTGGGACACTGAAGCTTTCTTT
CASSPRAWDTEAFF
>TRBD2|NA|TRBJ2-2|TRBV7-3
TGTGCCAGCAGCTTATCACTAGCGGGGTTATCCGGGGAGCTGTTTTTT
CASSLSLAGLSGELFF
>NA|NA|TRBJ1-4|TRBV5-1
TGCGCCAGCAGCTTGGGCGGGGGGAATGAAAAACTGTTTTTT
CASSLGGGNEKLFF
>TRBD1|NA|TRBJ1-4|TRBV5-5
TGTGCCAGCTTACAGGGGTCAACTAATGAAAAACTGTTTTTT
CASLQGSTNEKLFF
>NA|NA|TRBJ1-6|TRBV2
TGTGCCGGAGGGGTCTGGCTTAATTCCCCCCTCCACTTT
CAGGVWLNSPLHF
>NA|NA|TRBJ2-4|TRBV5-5
TGTGCCAGCAGCTTGGGAGCAGGGGAATGCCTTTTC
CASSLGAGECLF
>TRBD2|NA|TRBJ2-3|TRBV5-4
TGTGCCAGCAGCTTGGCCGGGGTAGCGGGGGGGCGGAATACGCAGTATTTT
CASSLAGVAGGRNTQYF
>NA|NA|TRBJ1-2|TRBV18
TGTGCCAGCTCACCAGAGTCTAACTATGGCTACACCTTC
CASSPESNYGYTF
>NA|NA|TRBJ1-3|TRBV2
TGTGCCAGCAGCCTCGGACACCCTAGCTCTGGAAACACCATATATTTT
CASSLGHPSSGNTIYF
>TRBD2|NA|TRBJ2-7|TRBV7-6
TGTGCCAGCAGCTTAGCGGGAGGGGAATTCCTAGACGAGCAGTACTTC
CASSLAGGEFLDEQYF
>NA|NA|TRBJ2-1|TRBV11-2
TGTGCCAGCAGCTTAGAAGGCGGGGGCCCTTACAATGAGCAGTTCTTC
CASSLEGGGPYNEQFF
>NA|NA|TRBJ1-3|TRBV6-5
TGTGCCAGCAGTTACTCAACAAGCTCTGGAAACACCATATATTTT
CASSYSTSSGNTIYF
>NA|NA|TRBJ2-7|TRBV28
TGTGCCAGCAGTTTAGTTCTAAAACGCTACGAGCAGTACTTC
CASSLVLKRYEQYF
>NA|NA|TRBJ2-2|TRBV6-1
TGTGCCAGCAGTGAAATGGGGGGGGCCCCCACCGGGGAGCTGTTTTTT
CASSEMGGAPTGELFF
>TRBD2|NA|TRBJ2-2|TRBV6-4
TGTGCCAGCAGTGACTCCCCTAGCGGGGGGGCATTAGAAACCGGGGAGCTGTTTTTT
CASSDSPSGGALETGELFF
>NA|once|TRBJ1-2|TRBV6-5
TGTGCCAGCAGTTACTCAGGCAGGACTGCGGGGACCTTC
CASSYSGRTAGTF
>NA|NA|TRBJ1-2|TRBV6-6
TGTGCCAGCAGGGATACGACACGGTTTAACTATGGCTACACCTTC
CASRDTTRFNYGYTF
>NA|NA|TRBJ2-5|TRBV19
TGTGCCAGTAGGACTAGGTACCAAGAGACCCAGTACTTC
CASRTRYQETQYF
>NA|NA|TRBJ2-2|TRBV5-8
TGTGCCAGCAGCTTAGGCGTACAGGGAAACACCGGGGAGCTGTTTTTT
CASSLGVQGNTGELFF
>TRBD1|NA|TRBJ1-1|TRBV13
TGTGCCAGCAGCTCACAGGGGGCGGTGGGAACTGAAGCTTTCTTT
CASSSQGAVGTEAFF
>NA|once|TRBJ2-5|TRBV4-2
TGTGCCAGCAGCCAAGTCGGTCAAGAGACCCAGTACTTC
CASSQVGQETQYF
>NA|once|TRBJ1-1|TRBV4-2
TGTGCCAGCAGCCAAGGAGGGACGGGAGGCACTGAAGCTTTCTTT
CASSQGGTGGTEAFF
>TRBD1|NA|TRBJ1-3|TRBV9
TGTGCCAGCAGCGTATCAGCGGGACAGGGCCTGGAAAACACCATATATTTT
CASSVSAGQGLENTIYF
>TRBD1|once|TRBJ1-2|TRBV4-1
TGCGCCAGCAGCCACCCGGCTACAGGGGCGCGGGGCTACACCTTC
CASSHPATGARGYTF
>NA|NA|TRBJ1-2|TRBV19
TGTGCCAGTAGTATCGGACAGTCGGACTACACCTTC
CASSIGQSDYTF
>NA|NA|TRBJ2-3|TRBV6-6
TGTGCCAGCAGTCAACGGGGTTTCCGGGGAGATACGCAGTATTTT
CASSQRGFRGDTQYF
>TRBD1|NA|TRBJ2-3|TRBV7-9
TGTGCCAGCAGCTTAAAGGGCGGACAGGGGACTGATACGCAGTATTTT
CASSLKGGQGTDTQYF
>NA|NA|TRBJ2-1|TRBV2
TGTGCCAGCTCCCAAAGCACTAGTTTCCTTACCAGTGAGCAGTTCTTC
CASSQSTSFLTSEQFF
>TRBD2|NA|TRBJ2-7|TRBV2
TGTGCCAGCGTCTCGCTCGGGGGGTCGGGCGAGCAGTACTTC
CASVSLGGSGEQYF
>TRBD1|NA|TRBJ2-5|TRBV6-5
TGTGCCAGCAGTTACGCCCGGACAGGGCAAGGGACCCAGTACTTC
CASSYARTGQGTQYF
>TRBD2|NA|TRBJ2-5|TRBV2
TGTGCCAGCCGAGCGGGGGTATACCAAGAGACCCAGTACTTC
CASRAGVYQETQYF
>NA|NA|TRBJ2-1|TRBV4-1
TGCGCCAGCAGCCATGACAGGATGGATGAGCAGTTCTTC
CASSHDRMDEQFF
>NA|NA|TRBJ2-7|TRBV21-1
TGTGCCAGCAGCACTGGACCGGGACAGGGGACCCACGAGCAGTACTTC
CASSTGPGQGTHEQYF
>NA|NA|TRBJ1-1|TRBV2
TGTGCCAGCAGTGAAGGGGGGCTTGCGAACACTGAAGCTTTCTTT
CASSEGGLANTEAFF
>NA|NA|TRBJ1-5|TRBV2
TGTGCCAGCAGTGATAAGGCCTCGGGGGAGCCCCAGCATTTT
CASSDKASGEPQHF
>NA|NA|TRBJ2-7|TRBV7-2
TGTGCCATCCCGGAGGGAGAAGTCCCCTACGAGCAGTACTTC
CAIPEGEVPYEQYF
>NA|once|TRBJ2-3|TRBV15
TGTGCCACCAGCCCCCGGGACACGGGCACAGATACGCAGTATTTT
CATSPRDTGTDTQYF
>TRBD1|NA|TRBJ1-4|TRBV7-9
TGTGCCAGCAGCTTAGCGGACAGGGTGACTGAAAAACTGTTTTTT
CASSLADRVTEKLFF
>TRBD2|NA|TRBJ2-3|TRBV5-4
TGTGCCAGCAGCTTGAGGCGGGGGTCCGGAGATACGCAGTATTTT
CASSLRRGSGDTQYF
>TRBD2|NA|TRBJ2-5|TRBV7-2
TGTGCCAGCAGCTTGGGGGGACTAGCGGGGGGGACCCAGTACTTC
CASSLGGLAGGTQYF
>NA|NA|TRBJ1-2|TRBV2
TGTGCCAGCAGTGTTTCAGAAACCTATGGCTACACCTTC
CASSVSETYGYTF
>NA|NA|TRBJ1-1|TRBV4-2
TGTGCCAGCAGCCAAGATGCCGGTATGAACACTGAAGCTTTCTTT
CASSQDAGMNTEAFF
>NA|NA|TRBJ2-7|TRBV20-1
TGCAGTGCTAGTCGAGACTACGAGCAGTACTTC
CSASRDYEQYF
>TRBD1|NA|TRBJ2-5|TRBV7-7
TGTGCCAGCAGCTTAGAGGGGTCGACAGGGCAAGAGACCCAGTACTTC
CASSLEGSTGQETQYF